This T cell receptor beta chain was identified in a study of type 1 regulatory T cells (dated by TCRdb to the early 2020s). Study-wide context: The study characterized an in vitro protocol that generated a Tr1-enriched, alloantigen-specific CD4 T cell product named T-allo10. T-allo10 was under clinical evaluation in patients with hematological malignancies receiving allogeneic hematopoietic stem cell transplantation.

Looking up the germline V gene (reference sequence) yields CDR1 SGHKS and CDR2 YYEKEE. Taken from cysteine to phenylalanine, the CDR3 has 17 residues. The sequence is cut down to CDR3 DNA, 51 bases in frame from base 1. The V end gives up 4 bases and the J end 2 bases, leaving 7 bases in the junction not matched to a gene. This clonotype came up many times. Which antigen it targets is not known. Qualities for individual bases were not recorded, and no much larger clone is one base off. Sequencing was performed on an Illumina MiSeq. The raw public data were reprocessed by TCRdb itself: fastp quality trimming at Q25, MiXCR clonotype calling, in-frame beta chains only. Entries that share a CDR3 protein sequence are merged under the most common genes and DNA. The sample yields about 42,000 distinct CDR3 sequences; 12% were counted once. The top ten constitute just over 8% of the sample. What the study reported, not specific to this receptor: Compared with non-Tr1 cells, Tr1 cells had a narrower TCR repertoire, and the study took this difference to reflect clonal expansion driven by alloantigen.

Sequenced sample: cultured non-Tr1 T cells, either the whole culture or a sorted T cell fraction (not recorded which). Sample cell subset or site, as interpreted from the label and publication: non-Tr1 population from the T-allo10 product. The sequence joins TRBV5-5 to TRBJ2-2; 11 bases in the middle match TRBD2. The TCR originated in a human donor in good health. The CDR3 region reads CASSLTRLAGNTGELFF. The DNA reads as follows: TGTGCCAGCAGCCTCACCCGACTAGCGGGAAACACCGGGGAGCTGTTTTTT. Full variable domain (CDR3 extended with the reference TRBV5-5 and TRBJ2-2 proteins): DAGVTQSPTHLIKTRGQQVTLRCSPISGHKSVSWYQQVLGQGPQFIFQYYEKEERGRGNFPDRFSARQFPNYSSELNVNALLLGDSALYLCASSLTRLAGNTGELFFGEGSRLTVL.